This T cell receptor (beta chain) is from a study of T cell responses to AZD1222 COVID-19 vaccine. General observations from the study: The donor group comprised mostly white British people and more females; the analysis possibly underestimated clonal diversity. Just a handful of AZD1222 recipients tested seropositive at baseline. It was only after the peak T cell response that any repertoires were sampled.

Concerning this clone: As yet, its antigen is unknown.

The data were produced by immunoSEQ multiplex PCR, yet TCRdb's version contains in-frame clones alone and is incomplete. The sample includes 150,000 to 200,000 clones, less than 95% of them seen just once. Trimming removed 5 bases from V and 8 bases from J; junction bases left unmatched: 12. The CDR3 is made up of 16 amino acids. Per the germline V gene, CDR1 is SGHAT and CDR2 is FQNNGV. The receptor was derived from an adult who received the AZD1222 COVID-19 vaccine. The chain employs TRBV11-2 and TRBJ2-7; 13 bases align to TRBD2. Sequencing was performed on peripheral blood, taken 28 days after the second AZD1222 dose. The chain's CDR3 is CASSLWTSGSLAKQYF. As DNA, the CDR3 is TGTGCCAGCAGCCTTTGGACTAGCGGGAGTCTCGCGAAGCAGTACTTC.